Shown below are 5 T cell receptor beta chains from a single sample sequenced in a study of spatial heterogeneity in lung cancer. TCRdb processed the 5' RACE reads anew with MiXCR; each CDR3 protein has one entry. The table records approximately 9,400 distinct CDR3 sequences, 4% to 5% of them present only once. As for time point: sample taken at primary tumor resection. Sequencing of whole RNA from tumor, nontumor lung or frozen PBMC involved no sorting. The material sequenced was PBMCs, taken at surgery. All receptors come from a male donor with early-stage non-small cell lung cancer.

Many counts were recorded for this clonotype. The library was designed around alpha chains, so this beta chain is a stray read whose abundance carries little weight. This rearrangement joins TRBV12-3 or TRBV12-4 to TRBJ2-3; no reliable D call. Trimming took 3 bases from V and 13 from J, leaving 17 bases between them. The CDR3 sequence is 13 residues long. CDR3 in amino acids: CASSFFSSGRKYF. In DNA, the CDR3 is TGTGCCAGCAGTTTCTTTAGTTCTGGGCGGAAGTATTTT.

By frequency in the sample, this clonotype is medium-sized (0.01 to 0.1%). This beta chain is an off-target read within a library intended for alpha chains, so its frequency means little. The chain links TRBV12-3 or TRBV12-4 to TRBJ1-1; possibly TRBD1 for D (5 bases). The V and J ends lost 6 bases and 4 bases respectively, with 15 bases between them. The CDR3 contains 14 residues. The CDR3 protein is CASSPPGVGTEAFF. For the CDR3, the DNA is TGTGCCAGCAGCCCCCCGGGGGTAGGCACTGAAGCTTTCTTT.

In regard to this clonotype: Because this beta chain is a stray read in a library intended to capture alpha chains, its abundance should not be given much weight. The chain has TRBV6-2 or TRBV6-3 and TRBJ2-2, with a possible D match to TRBD2 (5 bases). Between the trimmed V and J ends, which lost 5 bases and 5 bases, there was a span of 15 bases. The length of the CDR3 is 15 residues. Germline CDR1 MNHEY, CDR2 SVGEGT. The CDR3 nucleotides are TGTGCCAGCAGTATCCGGGATATCCTGACCGGGGAGCTGTTTTTT. Amino acid sequence: CASSIRDILTGELFF.

This clonotype was observed many times. This beta chain lies outside the target of a library built for alpha chains; its clone size means little. The chain uses TRBV27 and TRBJ2-1; the D is unclear. Germline V lookup: CDR1 MNHEY, CDR2 SMNVEV (reference sequence). The CDR3 is 17 residues long. Trimming shortened V by 6 bases and J by 4 bases, and 22 bases separated the two germline ends. In DNA, the CDR3 is TGTGCCAGCAGAAACCTTGGCTTGGCAGGATTATACAATGAGCAGTTCTTC. It translates to CASRNLGLAGLYNEQFF.

On this clonotype: This beta chain is a stray read from a library made for alpha chains; its abundance is not meaningful. The CDR3 DNA follows: TGTGCCAGCAGTTCCCTACAGGGGGCGGTGGCAGATACGCAGTATTTT. Amino acid sequence: CASSSLQGAVADTQYF. This sequence joins TRBV6-2 or TRBV6-3 and TRBJ2-3; 9 bases agree with TRBD1. The germline gives CDR1 MNHEY, CDR2 SVGEGT. Unmatched junction bases numbered 9, after V lost 4 bases and J lost 4 bases. The CDR3 has 16 residues.